This T cell receptor (beta chain) was identified in a study of CD8+CD57+ T cells in acquired aplastic anemia. Study as a whole: The mean DNA yield obtained from sorted CD4+ and CD8+ cells came to around 3 ug. The average read count for CD4+ cells in healthy donors was around 9.9 million. Study observations and caveats: Some 27 CD8+ CDR3 sequences were shared between patients and controls. Patients did not significantly differ from controls in CD8+ Simpson's diversity.

About this clonotype itself: Its antigen remains unknown.

Germline lookup yields CDR1 DFQATT and CDR2 SNEGSKA (reference sequence). The germline V and J ends were trimmed by 4 bases and 2 bases, with 8 bases remaining between them. The CDR3 is made up of 12 amino acids. CDR3 and TCR beta VDJ profiling relied on genomic DNA as the template. TCRdb reanalysed the reads using MiXCR and keeps one entry per CDR3 protein. The sample lists hundreds of thousands of distinct CDR3 sequences; 55% to 75% were seen once. Sequencing used sorted CD4+, CD8+, or CD8+CD57+ T cells (not recorded which) from PBMCs. The chain couples TRBV20-1 to TRBJ1-1, with unresolved D. The sequence derives from a human donor in good health, serving as a control. CDR3 residues: CSAKRANTEAFF. In nucleotides, the CDR3 is TGCAGTGCTAAACGTGCCAACACTGAAGCTTTCTTT.